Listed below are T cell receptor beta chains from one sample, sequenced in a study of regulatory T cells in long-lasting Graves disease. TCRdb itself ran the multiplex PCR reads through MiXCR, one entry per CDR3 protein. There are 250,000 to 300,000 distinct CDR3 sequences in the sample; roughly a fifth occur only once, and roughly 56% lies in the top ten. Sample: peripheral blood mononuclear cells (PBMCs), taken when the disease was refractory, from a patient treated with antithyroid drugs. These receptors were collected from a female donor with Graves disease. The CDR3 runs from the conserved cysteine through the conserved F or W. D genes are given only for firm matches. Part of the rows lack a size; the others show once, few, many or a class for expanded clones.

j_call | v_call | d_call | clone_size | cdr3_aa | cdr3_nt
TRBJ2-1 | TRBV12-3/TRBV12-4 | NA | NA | CASSLDRYNEQFF | TGTGCCAGCAGTCTTGACCGCTACAATGAGCAGTTCTTC
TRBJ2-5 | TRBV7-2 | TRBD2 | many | CASGGLSGETQYF | TGTGCCAGCGGGGGACTATCCGGAGAGACCCAGTACTTC
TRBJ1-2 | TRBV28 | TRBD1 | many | CASSSGQGRRGYTF | TGTGCCAGCAGTTCAGGACAGGGGCGTAGAGGCTACACCTTC
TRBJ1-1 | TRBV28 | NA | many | CASSLLNTEAFF | TGTGCCAGCAGCCTACTGAACACTGAAGCTTTCTTT
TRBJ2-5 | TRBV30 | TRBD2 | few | CAWTSGSYSGETQYF | TGTGCCTGGACCAGCGGGAGTTATTCAGGGGAGACCCAGTACTTC
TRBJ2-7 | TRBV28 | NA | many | CASLPGTPTYEQYF | TGTGCCAGCTTACCCGGGACTCCTACCTACGAGCAGTACTTC
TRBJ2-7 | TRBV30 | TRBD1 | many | CAWTEQGTWVWEQYF | TGTGCCTGGACTGAACAGGGGACCTGGGTTTGGGAGCAGTACTTC
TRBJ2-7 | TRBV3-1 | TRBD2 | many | CASSQGSQLAGYGEQYF | TGTGCCAGCAGCCAAGGTTCTCAACTAGCGGGGTATGGGGAGCAGTACTTC
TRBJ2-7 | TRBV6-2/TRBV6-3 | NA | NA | CASMGLSSYEQYF | TGTGCCAGCATGGGACTTTCTTCCTACGAGCAATACTTC
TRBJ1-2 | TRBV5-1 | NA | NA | CASSFSGGSGYTF | TGCGCCAGCAGCTTCTCTGGGGGCAGCGGCTACACCTTC
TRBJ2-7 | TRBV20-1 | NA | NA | CSAREVGKGGDEQYF | TGCAGTGCTAGAGAAGTCGGGAAGGGGGGGGACGAGCAGTACTTC
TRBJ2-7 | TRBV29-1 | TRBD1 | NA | CGARQGAQYEQYF | TGCGGCGCGCGACAGGGGGCACAATACGAGCAGTACTTC
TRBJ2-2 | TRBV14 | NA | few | CASSQNLYDTGELFF | TGTGCCAGCAGCCAAAACCTGTATGACACCGGGGAGCTGTTTTTT
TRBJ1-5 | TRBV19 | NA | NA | CASSIEGKQPQHF | TGTGCCAGTAGTATAGAAGGGAAACAGCCCCAGCATTTT
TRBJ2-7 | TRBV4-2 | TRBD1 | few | CASSQDHRGLYEQYF | TGTGCCAGCAGCCAAGATCACAGGGGGCTCTACGAGCAGTACTTC
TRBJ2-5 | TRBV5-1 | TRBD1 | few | CASSFYGQATQETQYF | TGCGCCAGCAGCTTTTACGGACAGGCCACCCAAGAGACCCAGTACTTC
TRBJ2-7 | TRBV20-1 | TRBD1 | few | CSARTSDRALIHEQYF | TGCAGTGCTAGAACCTCGGACAGGGCTTTAATCCACGAGCAGTACTTC
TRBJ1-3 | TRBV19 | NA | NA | CASRRGAYGNTIYF | TGTGCCTCTAGGAGGGGCGCGTACGGAAACACCATATATTTT
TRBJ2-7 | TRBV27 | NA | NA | CASSVDGASSYEQYF | TGTGCCAGTTCCGTCGATGGGGCTAGCTCCTACGAGCAGTACTTC
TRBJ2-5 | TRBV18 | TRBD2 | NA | CASSRGYSGSGVETQYF | TGTGCCAGCTCACGGGGTTACAGCGGGAGTGGAGTGGAGACCCAGTACTTC
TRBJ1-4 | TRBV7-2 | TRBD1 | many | CASSFQRLGQGNEKLFF | TGTGCCAGCAGCTTCCAACGACTGGGACAGGGGAATGAAAAACTGTTTTTT
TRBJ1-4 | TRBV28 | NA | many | CASSSSLDATNEKLFF | TGTGCCAGCAGTTCGAGCTTAGATGCAACTAATGAAAAACTGTTTTTT
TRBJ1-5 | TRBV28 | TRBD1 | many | CASSLNFRDRGYTPQHF | TGTGCCAGCAGTTTAAATTTCCGGGACAGGGGCTATACGCCCCAGCATTTT
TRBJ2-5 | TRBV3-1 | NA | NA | CASSQGRAQETQYF | TGTGCCAGCAGCCAAGGCAGGGCCCAAGAGACCCAGTACTTC
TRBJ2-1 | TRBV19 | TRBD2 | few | CASSSRLAGGNEQFF | TGTGCCAGTAGTAGTCGGCTAGCGGGAGGGAATGAGCAGTTCTTC
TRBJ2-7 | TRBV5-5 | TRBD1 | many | CASSRTGERYEQYF | TGTGCCAGCAGCCGGACAGGGGAGCGCTACGAGCAGTACTTC
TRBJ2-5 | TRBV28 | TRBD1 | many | CASRCRDRGTQETQYF | TGTGCCAGCAGGTGCCGGGACAGGGGTACCCAAGAGACCCAGTACTTC
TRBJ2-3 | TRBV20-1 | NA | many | CSARDLGIEDTQYF | TGCAGTGCTAGAGATCTGGGGATTGAAGATACGCAGTATTTT
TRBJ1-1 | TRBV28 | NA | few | CASSDSPRGTEAFF | TGTGCCAGCAGTGACAGCCCCAGGGGTACTGAAGCTTTCTTT
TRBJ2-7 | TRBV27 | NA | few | CASSLGRANEQYF | TGTGCCAGCAGTTTAGGGCGGGCCAACGAGCAGTACTTC
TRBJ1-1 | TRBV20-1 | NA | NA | CSARGKGGATMNTEAFF | TGCAGTGCTCGGGGAAAAGGGGGGGCGACTATGAACACTGAAGCTTTCTTT
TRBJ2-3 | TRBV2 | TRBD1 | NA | CASNRGTSTDTQYF | TGTGCCAGCAACAGGGGGACTAGCACAGATACGCAGTATTTT
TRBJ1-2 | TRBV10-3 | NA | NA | CAISVVEGNYGYTF | TGTGCCATCAGTGTCGTTGAGGGCAACTATGGCTACACCTTC
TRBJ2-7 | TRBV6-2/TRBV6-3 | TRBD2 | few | CASSYSLAGLYEQYF | TGTGCCAGCAGTTACTCTCTAGCGGGACTCTACGAGCAGTACTTC
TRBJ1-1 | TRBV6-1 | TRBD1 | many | CASRDRAQAFF | TGTGCCAGCAGGGACAGGGCCCAAGCTTTCTTT